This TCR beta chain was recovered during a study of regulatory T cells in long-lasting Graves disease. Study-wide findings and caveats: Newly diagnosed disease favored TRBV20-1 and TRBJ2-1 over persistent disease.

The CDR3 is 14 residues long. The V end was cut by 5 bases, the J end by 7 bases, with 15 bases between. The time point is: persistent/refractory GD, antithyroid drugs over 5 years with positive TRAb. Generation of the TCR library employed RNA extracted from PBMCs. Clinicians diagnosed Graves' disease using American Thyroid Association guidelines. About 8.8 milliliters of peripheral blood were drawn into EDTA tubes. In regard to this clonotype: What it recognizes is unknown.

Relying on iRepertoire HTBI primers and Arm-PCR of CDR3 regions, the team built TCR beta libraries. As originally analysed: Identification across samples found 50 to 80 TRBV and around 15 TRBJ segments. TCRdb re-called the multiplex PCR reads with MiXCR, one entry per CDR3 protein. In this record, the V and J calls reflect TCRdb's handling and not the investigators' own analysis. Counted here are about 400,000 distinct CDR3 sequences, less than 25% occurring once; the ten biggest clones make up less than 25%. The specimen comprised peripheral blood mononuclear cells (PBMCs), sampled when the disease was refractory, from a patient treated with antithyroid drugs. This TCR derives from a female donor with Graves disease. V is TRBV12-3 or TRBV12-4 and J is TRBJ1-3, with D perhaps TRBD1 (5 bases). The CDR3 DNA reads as TGTGCCAGCAGTAGGGGAACGCCAGGGAACACCATATATTTT. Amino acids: CASSRGTPGNTIYF.